What follows describes a single T cell receptor beta chain. The sample is drawn from a study of OX40 agonist ivuxolimab in advanced cancers. V shed 4 bases and J shed 4 bases, with 16 bases lying between them. This CDR3 is built from 16 residues. Per the germline V gene, CDR1 is MDHEN and CDR2 is SYDVKM. Profiling relied on immunoSEQ multiplex PCR, and the TCRdb table lists in-frame clones only, not all of them. The sample yields around 68,000 clones, around 84% seen once. This clonotype was obtained from an adult with an advanced solid tumor such as melanoma, head and neck, liver or kidney cancer. V and J are TRBV28 and TRBJ2-2, with D tentatively TRBD1 or TRBD2 (5 bases each). The specimen was CD4+ or CD8+ T cells sorted from blood, collected in a trial of the OX40 agonist ivuxolimab. The CDR3 is CASSYDPGSRTGELFF. The DNA of the CDR3 is TGTGCCAGCAGTTATGATCCAGGGAGCCGCACCGGGGAGCTGTTTTTT.